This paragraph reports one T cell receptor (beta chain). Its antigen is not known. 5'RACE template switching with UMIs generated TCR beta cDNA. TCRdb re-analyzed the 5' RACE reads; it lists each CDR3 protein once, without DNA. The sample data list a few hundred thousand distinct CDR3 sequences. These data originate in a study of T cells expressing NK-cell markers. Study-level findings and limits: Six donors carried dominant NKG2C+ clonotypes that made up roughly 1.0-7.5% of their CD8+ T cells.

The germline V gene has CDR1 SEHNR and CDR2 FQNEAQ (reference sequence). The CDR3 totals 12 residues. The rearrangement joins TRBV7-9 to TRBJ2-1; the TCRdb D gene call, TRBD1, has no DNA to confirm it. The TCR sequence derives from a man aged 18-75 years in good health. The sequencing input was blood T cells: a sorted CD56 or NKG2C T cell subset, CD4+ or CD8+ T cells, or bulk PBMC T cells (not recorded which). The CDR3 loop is CASSLATGGEFF.